The rows below give T cell receptor beta chains drawn from one sample of a study of identical twins. TCRdb redid the calling of the 5' RACE reads with MiXCR, one entry per CDR3 protein. The top ten hold about 2.7% of the sample, which has 450,000 or so distinct CDR3 sequences, roughly 26% seen once. In addition, the sample was reused for a study of T cells expressing NK-cell markers.

Sequencing was carried out using CD4+ T cells sorted from blood. The source of these receptors is a woman in her late teens or twenties in good health. CDR3s include the opening cysteine and the closing phenylalanine or tryptophan. The D gene is left open where the match is weak. Clone size is given for some rows only: seen once, a few or many times, or a class if the clone is expanded.

>TRBV5-4|few|16|TRBJ2-5|TRBD1
CASSSARDRGQETQYF
TGTGCCAGCAGCTCCGCCCGGGACAGGGGACAAGAGACCCAGTACTTC
>TRBV5-1|few|12|TRBJ2-3|NA
CASSSPGLRIYF
TGCGCCAGCAGCTCACCGGGACTTCGAATCTATTTT
>TRBV3-1|few|13|TRBJ2-1|NA
CASSPGGPNEQFF
TGTGCCAGCAGCCCCGGGGGGCCCAATGAGCAGTTCTTC
>TRBV7-2|NA|15|TRBJ2-1|TRBD2
CASSTGTSSYNEQFF
TGTGCCAGCAGCACCGGGACTAGCTCCTACAATGAGCAGTTCTTC
>TRBV9|few|16|TRBJ2-2|TRBD2
CASSVEAGGYTGELFF
TGTGCCAGCAGCGTAGAGGCGGGGGGATACACCGGGGAGCTGTTTTTT
>TRBV3-1|NA|15|TRBJ2-7|TRBD2
CASSQLLAGGGEQYF
TGTGCCAGCAGCCAATTACTAGCGGGAGGAGGCGAGCAGTACTTC
>TRBV14|NA|13|TRBJ2-1|NA
CASSWEELNEQFF
TGTGCCAGCAGCTGGGAGGAATTGAATGAGCAGTTCTTC
>TRBV10-3|few|15|TRBJ1-5|TRBD1
CAISEPDRVNQPQHF
TGTGCCATCAGTGAACCGGACAGGGTAAATCAGCCCCAGCATTTT
>TRBV11-2|many|15|TRBJ2-1|NA
CASSARGRRDNEQFF
TGTGCCAGCAGCGCCCGAGGGCGCCGGGACAATGAGCAGTTCTTC
>TRBV5-1|NA|13|TRBJ2-3|TRBD2
CASSLGGLNTQYF
TGCGCCAGCAGCTTGGGGGGACTAAATACGCAGTATTTT
>TRBV3-1|NA|17|TRBJ2-2|TRBD2
CASSQVSGGGDTGELFF
TGTGCCAGCAGCCAAGTGAGCGGGGGGGGCGACACCGGGGAGCTGTTTTTT
>TRBV10-3|NA|14|TRBJ1-1|NA
CAISESRDVTEAFF
TGTGCCATCAGTGAGTCGAGGGATGTAACTGAAGCTTTCTTT
>TRBV10-1|few|13|TRBJ2-1|NA
CASSESIWNEQFF
TGCGCCAGCAGTGAGTCGATCTGGAATGAGCAGTTCTTC
>TRBV20-1|NA|14|TRBJ2-3|TRBD2
CSARDLAAGDTQYF
TGCAGTGCTAGGGATCTAGCGGCGGGGGATACGCAGTATTTT
>TRBV18|NA|17|TRBJ2-6|NA
CASSPQGRSSGANVLTF
TGTGCCAGCTCACCGCAAGGACGGTCCTCTGGGGCCAACGTCCTGACTTTC
>TRBV20-1|few|13|TRBJ2-3|TRBD2
CSATREGIDTQYF
TGCAGTGCTACCAGGGAGGGGATAGATACGCAGTATTTT
>TRBV6-5|NA|15|TRBJ2-5|TRBD2
CASSYSGRWQETQYF
TGTGCCAGCAGTTACAGCGGGAGGTGGCAAGAGACCCAGTACTTC